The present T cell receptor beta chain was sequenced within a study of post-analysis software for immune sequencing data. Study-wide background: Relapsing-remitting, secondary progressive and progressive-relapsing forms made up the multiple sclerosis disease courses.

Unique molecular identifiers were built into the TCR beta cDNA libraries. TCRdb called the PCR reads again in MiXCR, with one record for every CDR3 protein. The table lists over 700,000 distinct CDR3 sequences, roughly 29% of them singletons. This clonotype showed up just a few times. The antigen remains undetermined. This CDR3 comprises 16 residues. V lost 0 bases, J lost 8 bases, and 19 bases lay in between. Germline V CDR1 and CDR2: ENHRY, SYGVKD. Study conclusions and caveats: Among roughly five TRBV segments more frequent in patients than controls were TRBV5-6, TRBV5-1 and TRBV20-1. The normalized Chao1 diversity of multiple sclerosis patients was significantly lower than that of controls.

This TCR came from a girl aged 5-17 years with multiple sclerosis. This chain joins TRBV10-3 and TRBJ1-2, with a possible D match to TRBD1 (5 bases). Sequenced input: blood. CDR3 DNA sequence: TGTGCCATCAGTGAGTCGACTCTTGGGGCAAGGAAGGGCTACACCTTC. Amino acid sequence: CAISESTLGARKGYTF.